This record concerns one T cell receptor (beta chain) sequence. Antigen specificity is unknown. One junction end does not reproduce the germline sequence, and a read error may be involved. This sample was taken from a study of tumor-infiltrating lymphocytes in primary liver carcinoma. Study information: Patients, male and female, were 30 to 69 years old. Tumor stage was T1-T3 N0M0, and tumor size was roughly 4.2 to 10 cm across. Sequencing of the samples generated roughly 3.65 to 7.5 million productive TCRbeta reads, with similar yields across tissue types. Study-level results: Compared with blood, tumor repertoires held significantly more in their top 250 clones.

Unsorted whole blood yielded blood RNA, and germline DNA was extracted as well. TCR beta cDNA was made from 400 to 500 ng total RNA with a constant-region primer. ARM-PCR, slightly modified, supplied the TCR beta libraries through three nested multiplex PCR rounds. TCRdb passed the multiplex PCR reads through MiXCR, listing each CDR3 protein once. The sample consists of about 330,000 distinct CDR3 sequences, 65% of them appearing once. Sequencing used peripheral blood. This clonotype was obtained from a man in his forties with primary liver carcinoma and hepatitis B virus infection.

The DNA of the CDR3 is TGTACCAGCAGAGAGGGACAGAGATCCTACAATGAGCAGTTCTTC. It specifies CTSREGQRSYNEQFF. The V gene is TRBV28, the J gene TRBJ2-1; 7 nucleotides line up with TRBD1. CDR1 is MDHEN, CDR2 SYDVKM, per germline. The CDR3 runs 15 residues.